This is a list of T cell receptor beta chains from one sample in a study of cytomegalovirus exposure and HLA in healthy donors. Sequencing used immunoSEQ multiplex PCR; TCRdb keeps in-frame clones, though not all of them. Here the sample spans 130,000 to 150,000 clones, roughly nine tenths being singletons. Source material: PBMCs. These receptors were collected from a man younger than 35 in good health and CMV-seronegative. Both conserved end residues are part of each CDR3. D genes are given only for firm matches. For some rows the clone size is stated as once, few or many, or as a class when expanded; others skip it.

size	V	D	J	DNA	CDR3
NA	TRBV30	NA	TRBJ2-3	TGTGCCTGGCAAACAGATACGCAGTATTTT	CAWQTDTQYF
once	TRBV6-1	TRBD2	TRBJ2-1	TGTGCCAGCAGTGAAGCGCCAGCGGGGGGTAATGAGCAGTTCTTC	CASSEAPAGGNEQFF
NA	TRBV27	TRBD1	TRBJ2-2	TGTGCCACTGCCCGCTCAGGGGGCGAGACCGGGGAGCTGTTTTTT	CATARSGGETGELFF
NA	TRBV9	TRBD1	TRBJ2-1	TGTGCCAGCAGCGTAGTTGGTCGGACAGGGGGCTTCTATGAGCAGTTCTTC	CASSVVGRTGGFYEQFF
NA	TRBV7-9	NA	TRBJ2-3	TGTGCCAGCAGCTTACGTACCCGAACGGGGGATACGCAGTATTTT	CASSLRTRTGDTQYF
once	TRBV28	NA	TRBJ1-4	TGTGCCAGCAGTTTAAAAGGGAGGGCGGGTGAAAAACTGTTTTTT	CASSLKGRAGEKLFF
NA	TRBV5-4	TRBD2	TRBJ2-7	TGTGCCAGCAGCTCCCTCGGACTAGCGGGAGGTGGGGAGCAGTACTTC	CASSSLGLAGGGEQYF
NA	TRBV30	TRBD2	TRBJ2-3	TGTGCCTGGAGTGGCACTAGCGGGAGCACAGATACGCAGTATTTT	CAWSGTSGSTDTQYF
NA	TRBV11-2	TRBD1	TRBJ1-6	TGTGCCAGCAGCTTAACCCAACTGACGGGGACAGCTTATAATTCACCCCTCCACTTT	CASSLTQLTGTAYNSPLHF
NA	TRBV18	NA	TRBJ2-7	TGTGCCAGCTCACCTCTGCGGGACAGCTCCTACGAGCAGTACTTC	CASSPLRDSSYEQYF
NA	TRBV7-8	TRBD1	TRBJ2-3	TGTGCCAGCAGCTTAGTTAGGCAGGGGGTAGATACGCAGTATTTT	CASSLVRQGVDTQYF
NA	TRBV4-1	NA	TRBJ2-5	TGCGCCAGCAGCCGAGGGAGCGGTAGCAGAGGAGAGACCCAGTACTTC	CASSRGSGSRGETQYF
NA	TRBV5-5	NA	TRBJ2-7	TGTGCCAGCACCACCCTTAGGGGGGGCCGGAGTTACGAGCAGTACTTC	CASTTLRGGRSYEQYF
NA	TRBV5-1	NA	TRBJ1-3	TGCGCCAGCAGCTCCGGACAGAGCACCTCTGGAAACACCATATATTTT	CASSSGQSTSGNTIYF
NA	TRBV4-1	TRBD2	TRBJ2-3	TGCGCCAGCAGCCCGGGGACTAGCGGGAGGGTGTGGGCAGATACGCAGTATTTT	CASSPGTSGRVWADTQYF
once	TRBV28	TRBD1	TRBJ1-5	TGTGCCAGCAAAGGACAGGGTGCTTATCAGCCCCAGCATTTT	CASKGQGAYQPQHF
NA	TRBV5-6	NA	TRBJ2-4	TGTGCCAGCAGCTCTTCCCTCCTATCAGCCAAAAACATTCAGTACTTC	CASSSSLLSAKNIQYF
NA	TRBV7-2	NA	TRBJ1-2	TGTGCCAGCAGCTTAGTGGCGGTGAATGGCTACACCTTC	CASSLVAVNGYTF
NA	TRBV20-1	NA	TRBJ1-2	TGCAGTGCTGGGGCCTATTATGGCTACACCTTC	CSAGAYYGYTF
few	TRBV12-5	NA	TRBJ1-5	TGTGCTAGTGGTTTGGAGGAGACGCAGCCCCAGCATTTT	CASGLEETQPQHF
NA	TRBV7-2	TRBD1	TRBJ2-6	TGTGCCAGCAGTGCCGGGACAGGGTCCTCTGGGGCCAACGTCCTGACTTTC	CASSAGTGSSGANVLTF
NA	TRBV11-2	NA	TRBJ2-5	TGTGCCAGCAGCTTAGTAGGTTCACGTCGAGACGGGGACCAAGAGACCCAGTACTTC	CASSLVGSRRDGDQETQYF
NA	TRBV6-5	TRBD1	TRBJ2-7	TGTGCCAGTCAATGGGCGCAGGGGGCGTACGAGCAGTACTTC	CASQWAQGAYEQYF
NA	TRBV5-6	NA	TRBJ2-1	TGTGCCAGCAGCTTGTCGTACAATGAGCAGTTCTTC	CASSLSYNEQFF
NA	TRBV27	NA	TRBJ1-6	TGTGCCAGCAGTTTACGGGGTACTTATAATTCACCCCTCCACTTT	CASSLRGTYNSPLHF
NA	TRBV2	TRBD1	TRBJ2-7	TGTGCCAGCAGCGGACAGGGGGGTTTTTACGAGCAGTACTTC	CASSGQGGFYEQYF
NA	TRBV27	TRBD1	TRBJ2-2	TGTGCCAGCAGTTTTACGACAGGGTGGGGGGAGCTGTTTTTT	CASSFTTGWGELFF
NA	TRBV30	NA	TRBJ2-5	TGTGCCTTTTCACAGGGCCCCGAGACCCAGTACTTC	CAFSQGPETQYF
NA	TRBV6-5	TRBD1	TRBJ1-1	TGTGCCAGCAACCCCGGGACAGGGCTTATCTTGGAAGCTTTCTTT	CASNPGTGLILEAFF
once	TRBV11-2	NA	TRBJ2-1	TGTGCCAGCAGGAAACCACCAACGGGATATCCCTACAATGAGCAGTTCTTC	CASRKPPTGYPYNEQFF
NA	TRBV15	NA	TRBJ1-2	TGTGCCACCAGCACAGGGGCCTGGGACTATGGCTACACCTTC	CATSTGAWDYGYTF
NA	TRBV5-8	NA	TRBJ2-1	TGTGCCAGCAGCCCACAAGGGGGTGAGCAGTTCTTC	CASSPQGGEQFF
NA	TRBV25-1	NA	TRBJ1-4	TGTGCCAGCACCCCTCACATGAGGAATGAAAAACTGTTTTTT	CASTPHMRNEKLFF
NA	TRBV5-4	TRBD2	TRBJ2-2	TGTGCCAGCAGCTTGGGGTTGGCGGGAGGAGTTGCCGGGGAGCTGTTTTTT	CASSLGLAGGVAGELFF
NA	TRBV18	TRBD2	TRBJ2-1	TGTGCCAGCTCACCGGGGAATAGCGGGGGACGAAATGAGCAGTTCTTC	CASSPGNSGGRNEQFF
NA	TRBV5-4	NA	TRBJ1-6	TGTGCCAGCAGCTTGGATCCTTCTTCACCCCTCCACTTT	CASSLDPSSPLHF
many	TRBV7-9	NA	TRBJ2-5	TGTGCCAGCAGGGGGGACAACCAAGAGACCCAGTACTTC	CASRGDNQETQYF
NA	TRBV14	NA	TRBJ2-2	TGTGCCAGCAGCCGACAGATCACCGGGGAGCTGTTTTTT	CASSRQITGELFF